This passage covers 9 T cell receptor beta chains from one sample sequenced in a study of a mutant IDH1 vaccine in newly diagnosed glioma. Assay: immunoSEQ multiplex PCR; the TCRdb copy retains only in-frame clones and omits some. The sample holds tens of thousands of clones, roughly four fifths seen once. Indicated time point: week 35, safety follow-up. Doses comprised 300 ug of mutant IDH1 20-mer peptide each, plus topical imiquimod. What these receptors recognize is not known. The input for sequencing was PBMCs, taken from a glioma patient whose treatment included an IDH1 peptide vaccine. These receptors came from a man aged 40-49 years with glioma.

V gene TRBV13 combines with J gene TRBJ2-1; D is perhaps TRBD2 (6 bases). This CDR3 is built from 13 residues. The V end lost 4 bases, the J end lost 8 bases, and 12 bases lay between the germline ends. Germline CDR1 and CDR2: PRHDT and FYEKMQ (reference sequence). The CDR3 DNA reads TGTGCCAGCAGCTCCCCCTCGGGGGATGAGCAGTTCTTC. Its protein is CASSSPSGDEQFF.

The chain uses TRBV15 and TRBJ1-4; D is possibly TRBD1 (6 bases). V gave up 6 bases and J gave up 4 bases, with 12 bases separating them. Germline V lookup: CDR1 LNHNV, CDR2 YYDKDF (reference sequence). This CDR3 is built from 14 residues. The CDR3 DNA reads TGTGCCACCAGTGTCCACAGGGATAATGAAAAACTGTTTTTT. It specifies CATSVHRDNEKLFF.

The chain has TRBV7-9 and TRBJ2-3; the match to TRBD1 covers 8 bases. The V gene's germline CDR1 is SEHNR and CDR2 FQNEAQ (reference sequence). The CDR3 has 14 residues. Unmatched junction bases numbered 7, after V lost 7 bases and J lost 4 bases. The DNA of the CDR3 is TGTGCCAGCACCCGGGACAGGAGCGCAGATACGCAGTATTTT. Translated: CASTRDRSADTQYF.

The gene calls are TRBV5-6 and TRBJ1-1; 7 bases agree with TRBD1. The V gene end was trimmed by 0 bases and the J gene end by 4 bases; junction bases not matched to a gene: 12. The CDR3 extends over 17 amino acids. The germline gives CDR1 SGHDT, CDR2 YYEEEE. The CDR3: CASSLGYGGRGATEAFF. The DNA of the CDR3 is TGTGCCAGCAGCTTGGGATATGGAGGCAGGGGGGCCACTGAAGCTTTCTTT.

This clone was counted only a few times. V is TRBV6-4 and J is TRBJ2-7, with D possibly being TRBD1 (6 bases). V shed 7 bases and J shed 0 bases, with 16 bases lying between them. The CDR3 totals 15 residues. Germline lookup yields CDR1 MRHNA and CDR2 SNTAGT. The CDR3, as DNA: TGTGCCAGCAACCGACGGGACAATTACTCCTACGAGCAGTACTTC. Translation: CASNRRDNYSYEQYF.

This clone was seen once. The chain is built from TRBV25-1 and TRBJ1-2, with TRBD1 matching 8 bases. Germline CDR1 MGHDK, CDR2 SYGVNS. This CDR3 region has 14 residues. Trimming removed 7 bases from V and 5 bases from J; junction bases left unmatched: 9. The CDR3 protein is CASIGQGTRYGYTF. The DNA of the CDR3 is TGTGCCAGCATAGGACAGGGAACTAGGTATGGCTACACCTTC.

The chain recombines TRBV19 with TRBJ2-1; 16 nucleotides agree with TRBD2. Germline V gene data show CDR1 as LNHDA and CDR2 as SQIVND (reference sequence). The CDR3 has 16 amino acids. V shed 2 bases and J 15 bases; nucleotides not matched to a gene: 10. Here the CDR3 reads CASSITGTSGRGWPFF. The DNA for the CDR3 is TGTGCCAGTAGTATAACCGGGACTAGCGGGAGGGGGTGGCCGTTCTTC. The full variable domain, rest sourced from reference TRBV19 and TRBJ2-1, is DGGITQSPKYLFRKEGQNVTLSCEQNLNHDAMYWYRQDPGQGLRLIYYSQIVNDFQKGDIAEGYSVSREKKESFPLTVTSAQKNPTAFYLCASSITGTSGRGWPFFGPGTRLTVL.

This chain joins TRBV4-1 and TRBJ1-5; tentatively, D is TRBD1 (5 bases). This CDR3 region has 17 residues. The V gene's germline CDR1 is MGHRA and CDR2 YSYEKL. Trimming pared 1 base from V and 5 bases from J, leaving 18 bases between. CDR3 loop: CASSQGLRAPRHQPQHF. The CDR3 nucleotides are TGCGCCAGCAGCCAAGGGCTCAGGGCCCCCCGTCATCAGCCCCAGCATTTT.

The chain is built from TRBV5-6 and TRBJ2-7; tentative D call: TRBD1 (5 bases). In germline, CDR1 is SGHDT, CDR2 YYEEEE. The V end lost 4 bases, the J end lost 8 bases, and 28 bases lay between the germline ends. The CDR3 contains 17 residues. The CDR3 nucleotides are TGTGCCAGCAGCCCCCAGGGTGCAGTCCCGCTAGGTTCTAAGCAGTACGTC. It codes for CASSPQGAVPLGSKQYV.